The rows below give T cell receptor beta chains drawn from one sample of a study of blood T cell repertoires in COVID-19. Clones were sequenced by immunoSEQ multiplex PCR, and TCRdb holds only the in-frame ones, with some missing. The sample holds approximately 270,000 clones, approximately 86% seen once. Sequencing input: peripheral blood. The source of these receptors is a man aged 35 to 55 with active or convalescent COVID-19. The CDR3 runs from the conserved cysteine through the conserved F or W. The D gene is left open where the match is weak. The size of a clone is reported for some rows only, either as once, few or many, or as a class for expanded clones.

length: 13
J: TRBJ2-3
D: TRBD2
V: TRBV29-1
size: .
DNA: TGCAGCGTACAGCGGGAGCGGGGAGATACGCAGTATTTT
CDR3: CSVQRERGDTQYF

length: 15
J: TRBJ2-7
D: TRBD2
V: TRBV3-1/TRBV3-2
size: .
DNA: TGTGCCAGCTCGACCGGACTAGCGGGCGACTACGAGCAGTACTTC
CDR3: CASSTGLAGDYEQYF

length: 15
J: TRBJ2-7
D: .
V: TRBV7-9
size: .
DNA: TGTGCCAGCAGCTTTAGTTCCACCCAAATCAACCTGCAGTACTTC
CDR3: CASSFSSTQINLQYF

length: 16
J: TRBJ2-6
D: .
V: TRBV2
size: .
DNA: TGTGCCAGCAGTGTCCCCCCCCTCTCTGGGGCCAACGTCCTGACTTTC
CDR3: CASSVPPLSGANVLTF

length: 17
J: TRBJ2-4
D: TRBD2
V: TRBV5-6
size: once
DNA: TGTGCCAGCAGCGGAGGCCTGGCGGGAGATACCAAAAACATTCAGTACTTC
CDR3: CASSGGLAGDTKNIQYF

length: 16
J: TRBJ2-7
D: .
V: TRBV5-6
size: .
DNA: TGTGCCAGCAGCTTGCGGACAGCCTTCTTGCGCTACGAGCAGTACTTC
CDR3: CASSLRTAFLRYEQYF

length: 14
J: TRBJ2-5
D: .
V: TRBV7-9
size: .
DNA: TGTGCCAGCAGCTTAGCAAGTAGTGCAGAGACCCAGTACTTC
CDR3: CASSLASSAETQYF

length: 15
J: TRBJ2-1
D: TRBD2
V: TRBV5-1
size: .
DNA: TGCGCCAGCAGCTTGGGATCTAGCGGGGGGAGAGAGCAGTTCTTC
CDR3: CASSLGSSGGREQFF

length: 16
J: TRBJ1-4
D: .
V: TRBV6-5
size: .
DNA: TGTGCCAGCAGTTACTCGGGAAGGGGCAGTAATGAAAAACTGTTTTTT
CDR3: CASSYSGRGSNEKLFF

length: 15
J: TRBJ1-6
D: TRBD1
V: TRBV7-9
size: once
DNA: TGTGCCAGCAGCTTAAGCGGACAGGGGAATTCACCCCTCCACTTT
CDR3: CASSLSGQGNSPLHF

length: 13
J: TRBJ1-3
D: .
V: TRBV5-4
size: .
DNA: TGTGCCAGCACCTCCCCCCCGGGGAACACCATATATTTT
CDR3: CASTSPPGNTIYF

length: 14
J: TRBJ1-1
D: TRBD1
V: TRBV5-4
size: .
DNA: TGTGCCAGCAGCCGAACAGGGGGCGAGACTGAAGCTTTCTTT
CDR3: CASSRTGGETEAFF

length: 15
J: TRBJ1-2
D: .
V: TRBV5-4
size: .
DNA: TGTGCCAGCAGCCCTGGGGGGGGCCCCAAGGGCGGCTACACCTTC
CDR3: CASSPGGGPKGGYTF

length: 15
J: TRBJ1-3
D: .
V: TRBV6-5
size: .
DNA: TGTGCCAGCAGCCCGGGTCCGATCGGTGGAAACACCATATATTTT
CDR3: CASSPGPIGGNTIYF